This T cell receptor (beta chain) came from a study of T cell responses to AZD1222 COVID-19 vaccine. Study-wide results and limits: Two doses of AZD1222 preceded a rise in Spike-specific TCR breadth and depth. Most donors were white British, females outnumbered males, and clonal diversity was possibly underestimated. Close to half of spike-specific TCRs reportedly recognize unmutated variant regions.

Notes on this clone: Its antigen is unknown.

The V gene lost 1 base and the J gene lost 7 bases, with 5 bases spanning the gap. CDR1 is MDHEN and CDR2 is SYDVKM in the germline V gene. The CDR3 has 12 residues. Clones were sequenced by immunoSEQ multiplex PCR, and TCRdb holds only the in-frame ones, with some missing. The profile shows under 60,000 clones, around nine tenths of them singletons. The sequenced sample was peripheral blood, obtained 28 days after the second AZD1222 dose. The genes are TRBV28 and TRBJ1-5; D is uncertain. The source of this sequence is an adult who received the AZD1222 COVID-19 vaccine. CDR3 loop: CASSLSEQPQHF. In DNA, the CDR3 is TGTGCCAGCAGTTTATCAGAGCAGCCCCAGCATTTT. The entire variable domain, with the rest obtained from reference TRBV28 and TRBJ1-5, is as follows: DVKVTQSSRYLVKRTGEKVFLECVQDMDHENMFWYRQDPGLGLRLIYFSYDVKMKEKGDIPEGYSVSREKKERFSLILESASTNQTSMYLCASSLSEQPQHFGDGTRLSIL.